The 18 T cell receptor beta chains below were found in one sample sequenced in a study of blood T cell repertoires in COVID-19. Produced via immunoSEQ multiplex PCR; TCRdb's table is partial and in-frame only. This table has about 170,000 clones, about 85% appearing once. Sequencing was done on a sample of peripheral blood. These receptors were taken from a human donor with acute or convalescent COVID-19. The donor label of this sample is uncertain.

The rearrangement uses TRBV19 and TRBJ1-1; D may be TRBD1 (6 bases). Deletions cut 6 bases from V and 5 bases from J, with 16 bases between. Germline V lookup: CDR1 LNHDA, CDR2 SQIVND (reference sequence). This CDR3 is built from 14 residues. The CDR3 DNA follows: TGTGCCAGTAGCACCTTACAGGGTCGGACTGAAGCTTTCTTT. As protein: CASSTLQGRTEAFF.

The chain recombines TRBV7-2 with TRBJ2-2; 13 nucleotides match TRBD2. This CDR3 spans 16 amino acids. Unmatched junction bases numbered 3, after V lost 4 bases and J lost 4 bases. Germline V gene lookup returns CDR1 SGHTA and CDR2 FQGNSA. In DNA, the CDR3 is TGTGCCAGCAGCTCCCGACTAGCGGGGGGCACCGGGGAGCTGTTTTTT. This encodes CASSSRLAGGTGELFF. Full variable domain (outside the CDR3, taken from reference TRBV7-2 and TRBJ2-2): GAGVSQSPSNKVTEKGKDVELRCDPISGHTALYWYRQSLGQGLEFLIYFQGNSAPDKSGLPSDRFSAERTGGSVSTLTIQRTQQEDSAVYLCASSSRLAGGTGELFFGEGSRLTVL.

The chain combines TRBV7-8 with TRBJ2-1; TRBD1 matches at 7 bases. J lost 2 bases, V lost 3 bases, and 4 bases had no gene match. CDR3 length: 15 amino acids. Looked up from germline, CDR1 is SGHVS and CDR2 is FQNEAQ. The CDR3 DNA follows: TGTGCCAGCAGCTTCTCGACAGGGACCTACAATGAGCAGTTCTTC. It translates to CASSFSTGTYNEQFF.

Ten or more counts support this clone. This chain uses TRBV14 with TRBJ2-2; no firm D call. Trimming took 4 bases from V and 5 from J, leaving 8 bases between them. CDR3 length: 13 amino acids. Germline V gene sequence: CDR1 SGHDN, CDR2 FVKESK. The CDR3 coding sequence is TGTGCCAGCAGCCCCCAGGCGACCGGGGAGCTGTTTTTT. This sequence encodes CASSPQATGELFF.

This chain links TRBV6-5 with TRBJ1-5; the match to TRBD1 covers 7 bases. Trimming took 5 bases from V and 8 from J; bases not matched to a gene: 12. Germline values: CDR1 MNHEY, CDR2 SVGAGI. The CDR3 runs to 15 residues. DNA for the CDR3: TGTGCCAGCAGTCACGCGGGACAGTTTATCGAGCCCCAGCATTTT. This sequence encodes CASSHAGQFIEPQHF.

V and J are TRBV7-2 and TRBJ2-1, with 7 nucleotides matching TRBD1. Germline values: CDR1 SGHTA, CDR2 FQGNSA. With V trimmed by 5 bases and J by 11 bases, 6 bases remained unmatched. CDR3 size: 12 residues. For the CDR3, the DNA is TGTGCCAGCAGCACCGACAGGGAGCAGCAGTTCTTC. The encoded protein is CASSTDREQQFF.

The V gene is TRBV4-2, the J gene TRBJ2-3; 15 bases are a match to TRBD2. Germline values: CDR1 LGHNA, CDR2 YNFKEQ. V dropped 3 bases and J dropped 8; count of bases not matched to a gene: 6. CDR3 length: 16 residues. CDR3 DNA sequence: TGTGCCAGCAGCCAGCGGACTAGCGGGGGGGCAGGTACGCAGTATTTT. As protein: CASSQRTSGGAGTQYF.

This rearrangement joins TRBV19 to TRBJ1-1; the match to TRBD1 covers 7 bases. Germline V gives CDR1 LNHDA, CDR2 SQIVND (reference sequence). This CDR3 region has 16 residues. J lost 4 bases, V lost 4 bases, and 12 bases had no gene match. The CDR3 loop reads CASSRDSSHITTEAFF. In nucleotides, the CDR3 is TGTGCCAGTAGTAGGGACAGTTCCCATATAACCACTGAAGCTTTCTTT.

This clone was recorded a few times. The rearrangement links TRBV11-2 to TRBJ1-1, with a weak D call TRBD1 (6 bases). V was shortened by 6 bases and J by 5 bases, with 10 bases between the two germline ends. The CDR3 runs 12 residues. Per germline, CDR1 SGHAT and CDR2 FQNNGV. The CDR3 loop reads CASRGGRTEAFF. The CDR3 DNA follows: TGTGCCAGCAGAGGGGGACGGACTGAAGCTTTCTTT. The full variable domain, completed using reference TRBV11-2 and TRBJ1-1, is EAGVAQSPRYKIIEKRQSVAFWCNPISGHATLYWYQQILGQGPKLLIQFQNNGVVDDSQLPKDRFSAERLKGVDSTLKIQPAKLEDSAVYLCASRGGRTEAFFGQGTRLTVV.

V usage is TRBV29-1 and J usage is TRBJ2-3; 8 bases are a match to TRBD2. Trimming removed 2 bases from V and 1 base from J; junction bases left unmatched: 8. CDR3 size: 16 residues. Germline CDR1 is SQVTM and CDR2 is ANQGSEA. CDR3 DNA sequence: TGCAGCGTTGAAATCCCCCCGCGGGGGGGCACAGATACGCAGTATTTT. Translated: CSVEIPPRGGTDTQYF.

The chain links TRBV28 to TRBJ1-3; D is perhaps TRBD1 (5 bases). There are 16 residues in the CDR3. Trimming stripped 3 bases from V and 1 base from J, with 13 bases between. The germline V gene has CDR1 MDHEN and CDR2 SYDVKM. The CDR3 protein is CASSLVAGRSGNTIYF. The CDR3 region has the DNA TGTGCCAGCAGTTTGGTCGCAGGGAGGTCTGGAAACACCATATATTTT.

V and J are TRBV7-8 and TRBJ2-1; 13 bases are shared with TRBD2. This CDR3 comprises 16 residues. V trimming: 3 bases; J trimming: 10 bases; junction bases outside the gene matches: 9. Germline-derived CDR1 and CDR2 are SGHVS and FQNEAQ. For the CDR3, the DNA is TGTGCCAGCAGCTTTAGACTAGCGGGGGGTACTCAGGAGCAGTTCTTC. It encodes CASSFRLAGGTQEQFF.

The genes are TRBV7-2 and TRBJ2-2; maybe TRBD1 (6 bases). This CDR3 has 16 amino acids. V was cut by 4 bases and J by 0 bases, with 12 bases left in between. CDR1 SGHTA and CDR2 FQGNSA come from the germline V gene. The CDR3: CASSSRTVANTGELFF. The DNA of the CDR3 is TGTGCCAGCAGCTCGCGGACAGTAGCGAACACCGGGGAGCTGTTTTTT.

This clone was seen once. The V and J genes are TRBV10-3 and TRBJ2-5; D gene unclear. Trimming pared 6 bases from V and 3 bases from J, leaving 14 bases between. There are 14 residues in the CDR3. Germline V gives CDR1 ENHRY, CDR2 SYGVKD. In nucleotides, the CDR3 is TGTGCCATCAGCGGCGGTCAAAGAGAAGAGACCCAGTACTTC. Translating it yields CAISGGQREETQYF.

This chain joins TRBV27 and TRBJ1-1; 12 bases are a match to TRBD1. Germline trimming cut 6 bases from V and 10 bases from J; bases unmatched to any gene: 12. This CDR3 has 15 residues. CDR1 is MNHEY, CDR2 SMNVEV, per germline (reference sequence). The CDR3 region has the DNA TGTGCCAGCAGGTCCGCGGGACAGGGGGCACCAGGAGCTTTCTTT. It encodes CASRSAGQGAPGAFF.

This chain uses TRBV10-1 with TRBJ2-1; possible D gene TRBD2, 6 bases. V lost 7 bases to trimming and J lost 5 bases, with 9 bases between them. This CDR3 contains 12 residues. CDR1 is WNHNN, CDR2 SYGVQD, per germline (reference sequence). The CDR3 spells CASTGGNNEQFF. The CDR3 coding sequence is TGCGCCAGCACAGGAGGGAACAATGAGCAGTTCTTC.

Only one count was recorded for this clone. This rearrangement joins TRBV27 to TRBJ1-4, with TRBD1 matching 9 bases. V gave up 5 bases and J gave up 4 bases; unmatched junction bases: 8. Germline CDR1 is MNHEY and CDR2 is SMNVEV (reference sequence). This CDR3 region has 16 residues. CDR3: CASSLLRQGGNEKLFF. CDR3 sequence (DNA): TGTGCCAGCAGTCTCCTCCGACAGGGGGGTAATGAAAAACTGTTTTTT.

The gene calls are TRBV6-6 and TRBJ1-1; TRBD1 agrees at 8 bases. The CDR3 covers 14 residues. Looked up from germline, CDR1 is MNHNY and CDR2 is SVGAGI (reference sequence). V gave up 6 bases and J gave up 5 bases; unmatched junction bases: 8. The CDR3 loop is CASRQGGTRTEAFF. CDR3 in DNA: TGTGCCAGCAGACAGGGGGGAACGAGAACTGAAGCTTTCTTT.